These 18 T cell receptor beta chains share one sample of origin, sequenced in a study of cytomegalovirus exposure and HLA in healthy donors. Profiling relied on immunoSEQ multiplex PCR, and the TCRdb table lists in-frame clones only, not all of them. Of some 230,000 clones in the sample, under 95% were seen once. What was sequenced was PBMCs. These receptor sequences come from a woman between 18 and 29 years old in good health and CMV-seronegative.

The V and J genes are TRBV7-9 and TRBJ1-4, with a tentative D call TRBD1 (6 bases). The ends were cut back, 4 bases at V and 0 bases at J, with 15 bases in the middle. The V gene's germline CDR1 is SEHNR and CDR2 FQNEAQ (reference sequence). This CDR3 spans 17 amino acids. CDR3 amino acids: CASSSHPQGPTNEKLFF. In DNA form, the CDR3 reads TGTGCCAGCAGCTCCCACCCGCAGGGGCCAACTAATGAAAAACTGTTTTTT.

In this sample, this clone turned up once. CDR3 sequence: CASSMGRGSPTDTQYF. CDR3 DNA sequence: TGTGCCAGTAGTATGGGTCGCGGGAGTCCCACAGATACGCAGTATTTT. V gene TRBV19 combines with J gene TRBJ2-3, with 7 bases lining up with TRBD2. The CDR3 runs to 16 residues. V lost 3 bases to trimming and J lost 2 bases; unmatched junction nucleotides: 8. Germline CDR1 and CDR2: LNHDA and SQIVND (reference sequence).

V gene TRBV30 combines with J gene TRBJ2-1; TRBD2 matches 7 bases. This CDR3 has 16 residues. V was clipped by 0 bases and J by 2 bases; unmatched bases: 7. Germline V CDR1 and CDR2: GTSNPN, SVGIG (reference sequence). The CDR3 DNA reads TGTGCCTGGAGTGTATTTTTCAGCGGGACCTACAATGAGCAGTTCTTC. It yields the protein CAWSVFFSGTYNEQFF.

V usage is TRBV7-6 and J usage is TRBJ1-1; TRBD1 matches 7 bases. V lost 3 bases, J lost 1 base, and 2 bases stayed unmatched. This CDR3 has 14 residues. Germline V lookup: CDR1 SGHVS, CDR2 FNYEAQ. The CDR3: CASSFDRENTEAFF. The DNA for the CDR3 is TGTGCCAGCAGCTTCGACAGGGAGAACACTGAAGCTTTCTTT.

This clone was counted once. The J gene is TRBJ2-1, the V gene TRBV28; TRBD1 matches at 8 bases. CDR3 length: 16 amino acids. Germline assignment: CDR1 MDHEN and CDR2 SYDVKM. V shed 7 bases and J 4 bases; nucleotides not matched to a gene: 12. CDR3 DNA: TGTGCCAGCACTGGTCCCGGGACAGGATCGTACAATGAGCAGTTCTTC. Translation: CASTGPGTGSYNEQFF.

A remark on this clone: This specimen includes other DNA sequences encoding the same CDR3. This sequence joins TRBV5-4 and TRBJ1-1, with D maybe TRBD1 (6 bases). CDR3 length equals 13 residues. The germline V and J ends were trimmed by 4 bases and 1 base, with 8 bases remaining between them. Germline loops: CDR1 SGHNT, CDR2 YYREEE (reference sequence). The CDR3 reads CASSRGGNTEAFF. The CDR3, as DNA: TGTGCCAGCAGCCGAGGGGGGAACACTGAAGCTTTCTTT.

The CDR3, as DNA: TGTGCCATCAGGGCCGGGACAGACACAGATACGCAGTATTTT. This gives the protein CAIRAGTDTDTQYF. The rearrangement uses TRBV10-3 and TRBJ2-3; 7 bases are a match to TRBD1. The trim removed 6 bases at V and 2 bases at J, leaving 5 bases unmatched. The CDR3 has 14 residues. The germline gives CDR1 ENHRY, CDR2 SYGVKD.

The chain couples TRBV19 to TRBJ2-1; 8 nucleotides match TRBD2. Germline CDR1 reads LNHDA; CDR2 reads SQIVND (reference sequence). Trimming cost V 3 bases and J 8 bases; bases outside gene matches: 12. The CDR3 has 16 residues. As DNA, the CDR3 is TGTGCCAGTAGTATCGAATCCTCCAGCGGGGGAGATGAGCAGTTCTTC. As protein: CASSIESSSGGDEQFF.

The chain has TRBV5-1 and TRBJ1-2; TRBD1 might be the D (5 bases). The germline V and J ends were trimmed by 0 bases and 3 bases, with 9 bases remaining between them. The germline gives CDR1 SGHRS, CDR2 YFSETQ. The CDR3 has 14 residues. The CDR3 loop is CASSLDPGHYGYTF. CDR3 coding DNA: TGCGCCAGCAGCTTGGATCCAGGGCACTATGGCTACACCTTC.

This chain links TRBV18 with TRBJ2-7, with 16 bases matching TRBD2. The CDR3 runs to 17 residues. With V trimmed by 3 bases and J by 5 bases, 7 bases remained unmatched. The germline V gene encodes CDR1 KGHSH and CDR2 LQKENI. CDR3 sequence: CASSPPGTSGRADEQYF. For the CDR3, the DNA is TGTGCCAGCTCACCCCCCGGGACTAGCGGGAGGGCCGACGAGCAGTACTTC.

In this sample, this clone turned up once. V and J are TRBV5-4 and TRBJ2-3; TRBD1 agrees at 11 bases. Germline V gene sequence: CDR1 SGHNT, CDR2 YYREEE (reference sequence). Trimming took 4 bases from V and 6 from J; bases not matched to a gene: 7. The CDR3 has 15 residues. The CDR3 region is CASSGPDRGPDTQYF. CDR3 nucleotides: TGTGCCAGCAGCGGACCGGACAGGGGGCCGGATACGCAGTATTTT.

The V and J genes are TRBV5-1 and TRBJ2-1; TRBD1 agrees at 8 bases. The V and J ends lost 3 bases and 4 bases, in that order; junction bases with no gene match: 6. The CDR3 runs 15 residues. Germline V gene sequence: CDR1 SGHRS, CDR2 YFSETQ. The CDR3 coding sequence is TGCGCCAGCAGCTGGGGGACAGGAGATTACAATGAGCAGTTCTTC. Its translation: CASSWGTGDYNEQFF.

The chain has TRBV13 and TRBJ2-3; D unclear. Germline V gene data show CDR1 as PRHDT and CDR2 as FYEKMQ (reference sequence). V lost 7 bases to trimming and J lost 0 bases, with 8 bases between them. This CDR3 has 13 residues. In DNA, the CDR3 is TGTGCCAGCACCCCTCCTAGCACAGATACGCAGTATTTT. Encoded protein: CASTPPSTDTQYF.

This rearrangement joins TRBV5-1 to TRBJ1-5, with D possibly being TRBD1 (5 bases). Germline V lookup: CDR1 SGHRS, CDR2 YFSETQ. The CDR3 covers 15 residues. With 4 bases removed from V and 4 bases from J, the gap between germline ends came to 15 bases. The DNA of the CDR3 is TGCGCCAGCAGCATCCCAACAGGCCTAAATCAGCCCCAGCATTTT. This encodes CASSIPTGLNQPQHF.

V is TRBV25-1 and J is TRBJ1-5, with 9 bases matching TRBD1. The CDR3 sequence is 15 residues long. V dropped 3 bases and J dropped 7; count of bases not matched to a gene: 7. Germline CDR1 is MGHDK and CDR2 is SYGVNS. As DNA, the CDR3 is TGTGCCAGCAGTGACGGACAGGGGCTTAACCAGCCCCAGCATTTT. Translation gives CASSDGQGLNQPQHF.

The chain carries TRBV12-5 and TRBJ2-2, with a possible D match to TRBD1 (5 bases). The V gene's germline CDR1 is LGHNT and CDR2 FRNRAP. The CDR3 is 20 amino acids. V was cut by 2 bases and J by 1 base, with 23 bases left in between. CDR3 sequence (DNA): TGTGCTAGTGGTTTGTCGTCAGGATCTGGGGCAGTAAGGAACACCGGGGAGCTGTTTTTT. It codes for CASGLSSGSGAVRNTGELFF.

This clone was seen once. This rearrangement joins TRBV6-5 to TRBJ2-7, with 8 nucleotides matching TRBD1. In germline, CDR1 is MNHEY, CDR2 SVGAGI. The CDR3 totals 14 residues. J gave up 2 bases and V 6 bases, and 6 bases lay outside the gene matches. The CDR3, as DNA: TGTGCCAGCAGACTCGGGACAGGTCCCTACGAGCAGTACTTC. Its translation is CASRLGTGPYEQYF.

This chain links TRBV27 with TRBJ2-1; D gene uncertain. The CDR3 loop spans 15 amino acids. Germline assignment: CDR1 MNHEY and CDR2 SMNVEV (reference sequence). V gave up 5 bases and J gave up 2 bases, with 13 bases separating them. The CDR3 DNA sequence: TGTGCCAGCAGTCAAGATCAAAGCCCCTACAATGAGCAGTTCTTC. This codes for CASSQDQSPYNEQFF.